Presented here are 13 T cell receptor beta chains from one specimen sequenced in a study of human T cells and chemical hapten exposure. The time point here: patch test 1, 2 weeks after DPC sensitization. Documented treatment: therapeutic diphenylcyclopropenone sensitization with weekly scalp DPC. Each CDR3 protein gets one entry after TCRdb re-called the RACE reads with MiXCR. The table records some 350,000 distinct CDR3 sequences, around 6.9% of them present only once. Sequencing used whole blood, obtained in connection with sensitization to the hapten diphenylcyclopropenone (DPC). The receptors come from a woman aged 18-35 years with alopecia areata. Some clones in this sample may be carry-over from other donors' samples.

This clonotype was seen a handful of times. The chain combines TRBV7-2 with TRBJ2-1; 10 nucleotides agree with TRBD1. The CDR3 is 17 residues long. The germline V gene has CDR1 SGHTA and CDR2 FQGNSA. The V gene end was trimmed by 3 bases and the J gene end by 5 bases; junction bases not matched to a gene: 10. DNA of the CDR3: TGTGCCAGCAGCTTCCCAAAGGACAGGGGGGGCAACAATGAGCAGTTCTTC. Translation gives CASSFPKDRGGNNEQFF.

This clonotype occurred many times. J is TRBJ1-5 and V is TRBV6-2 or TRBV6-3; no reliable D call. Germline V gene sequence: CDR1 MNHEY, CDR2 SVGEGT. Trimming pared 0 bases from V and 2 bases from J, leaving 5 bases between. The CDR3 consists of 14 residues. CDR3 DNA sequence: TGTGCCAGCAGTTACTCGGACGGCAATCAGCCCCAGCATTTT. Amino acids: CASSYSDGNQPQHF.

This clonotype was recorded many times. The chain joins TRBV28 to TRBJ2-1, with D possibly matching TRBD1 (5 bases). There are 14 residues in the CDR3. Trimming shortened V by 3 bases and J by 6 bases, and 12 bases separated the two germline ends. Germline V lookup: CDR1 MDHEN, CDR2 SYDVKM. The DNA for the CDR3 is TGTGCCAGCAGTTTTTATTCAGGGTTCAATGAGCAGTTCTTC. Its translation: CASSFYSGFNEQFF.

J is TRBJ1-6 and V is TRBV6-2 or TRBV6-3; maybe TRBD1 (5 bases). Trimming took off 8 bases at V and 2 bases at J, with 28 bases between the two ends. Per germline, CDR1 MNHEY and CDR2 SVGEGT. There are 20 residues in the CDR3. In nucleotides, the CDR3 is TGTGCCAGCTCTCATGGGGGTAGATGGACCGCGAAGGCCTATAATTCACCCCTCCACTTT. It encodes CASSHGGRWTAKAYNSPLHF.

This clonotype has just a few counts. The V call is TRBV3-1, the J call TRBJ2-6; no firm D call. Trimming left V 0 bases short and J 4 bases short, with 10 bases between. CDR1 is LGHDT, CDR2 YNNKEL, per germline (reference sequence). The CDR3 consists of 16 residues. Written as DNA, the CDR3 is TGTGCCAGCAGCCAAGAGGCCGGGTCCGGGGCCAACGTCCTGACTTTC. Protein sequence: CASSQEAGSGANVLTF. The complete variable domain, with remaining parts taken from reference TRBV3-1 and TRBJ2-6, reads DTAVSQTPKYLVTQMGNDKSIKCEQNLGHDTMYWYKQDSKKFLKIMFSYNNKELIINETVPNRFSPKSPDKAHLNLHINSLELGDSAVYFCASSQEAGSGANVLTFGAGSRLTVL.

CDR3 region: CASTPESGRLTDTQYF. The CDR3, as DNA: TGTGCCAGCACCCCGGAGAGCGGGCGACTCACAGATACGCAGTATTTT. The chain combines TRBV6-6 with TRBJ2-3, with a weak D call TRBD2 (6 bases). Germline lookup yields CDR1 MNHNY and CDR2 SVGAGI (reference sequence). Trimming left V 7 bases short and J 2 bases short, with 19 bases between. The CDR3 has 16 amino acids.

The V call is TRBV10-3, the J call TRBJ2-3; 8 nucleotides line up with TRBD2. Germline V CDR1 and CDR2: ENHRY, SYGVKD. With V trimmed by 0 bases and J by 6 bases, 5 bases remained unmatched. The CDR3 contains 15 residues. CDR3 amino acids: CAISESTRGEDTQYF. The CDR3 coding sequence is TGTGCCATCAGTGAGTCGACGCGGGGGGAGGATACGCAGTATTTT.

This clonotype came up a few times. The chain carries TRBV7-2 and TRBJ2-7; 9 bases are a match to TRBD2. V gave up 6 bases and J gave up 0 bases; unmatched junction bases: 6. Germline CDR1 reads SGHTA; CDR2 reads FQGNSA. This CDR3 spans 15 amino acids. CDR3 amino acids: CASSPDSGGSYEQYF. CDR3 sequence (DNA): TGTGCCAGCAGTCCAGATAGCGGGGGCTCCTACGAGCAGTACTTC.

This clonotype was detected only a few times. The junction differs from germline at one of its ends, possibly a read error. CDR3 nucleotide sequence: TGCGCCAGCAGCTTGGAACGTTTT. This codes for CASSLERF. J is TRBJ1-5 and V is TRBV5-1; D is unresolved. The CDR3 spans 8 residues. Germline V CDR1 and CDR2: SGHRS, YFSETQ.

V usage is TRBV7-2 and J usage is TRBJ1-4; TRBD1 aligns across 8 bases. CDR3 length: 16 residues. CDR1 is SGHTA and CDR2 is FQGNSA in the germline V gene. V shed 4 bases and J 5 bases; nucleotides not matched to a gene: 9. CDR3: CASSSLPGTGNEKLFF. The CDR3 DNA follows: TGTGCCAGCAGCTCACTCCCCGGGACAGGCAATGAAAAACTGTTTTTT.

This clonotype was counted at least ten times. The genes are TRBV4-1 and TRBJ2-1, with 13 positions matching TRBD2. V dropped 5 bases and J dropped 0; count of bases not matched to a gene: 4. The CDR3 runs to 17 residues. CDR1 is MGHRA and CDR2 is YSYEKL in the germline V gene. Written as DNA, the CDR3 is TGCGCCAGCAGCTCCCGACTAGCGGGGGGCTCCTACAATGAGCAGTTCTTC. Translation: CASSSRLAGGSYNEQFF.

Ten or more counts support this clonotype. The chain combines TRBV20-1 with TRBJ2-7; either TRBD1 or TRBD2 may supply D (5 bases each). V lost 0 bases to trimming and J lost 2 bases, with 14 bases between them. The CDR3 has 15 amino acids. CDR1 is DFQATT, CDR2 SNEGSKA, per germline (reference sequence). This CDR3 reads CSARDKERDAYEQYF. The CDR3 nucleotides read TGCAGTGCTAGAGACAAGGAAAGGGACGCCTACGAGCAGTACTTC.

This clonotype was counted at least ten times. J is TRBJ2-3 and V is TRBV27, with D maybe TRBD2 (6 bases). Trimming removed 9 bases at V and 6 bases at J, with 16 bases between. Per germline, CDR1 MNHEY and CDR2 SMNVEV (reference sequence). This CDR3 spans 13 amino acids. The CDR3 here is CASSRFGGDTQYF. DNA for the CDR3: TGTGCCAGTTCAAGATTTGGGGGGGATACGCAGTATTTT.